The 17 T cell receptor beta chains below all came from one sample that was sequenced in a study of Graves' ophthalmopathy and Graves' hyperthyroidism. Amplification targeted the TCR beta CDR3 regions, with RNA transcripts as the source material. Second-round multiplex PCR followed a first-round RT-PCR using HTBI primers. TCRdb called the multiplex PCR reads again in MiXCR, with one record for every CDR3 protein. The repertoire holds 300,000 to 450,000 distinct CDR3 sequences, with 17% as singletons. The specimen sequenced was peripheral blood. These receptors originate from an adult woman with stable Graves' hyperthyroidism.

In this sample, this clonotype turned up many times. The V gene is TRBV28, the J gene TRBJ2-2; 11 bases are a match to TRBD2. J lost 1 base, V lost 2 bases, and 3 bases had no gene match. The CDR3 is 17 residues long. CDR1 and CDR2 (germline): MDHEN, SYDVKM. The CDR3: CASSLVGLAGNTGELFF. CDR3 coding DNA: TGTGCCAGCAGTTTAGTAGGACTAGCGGGGAACACCGGGGAGCTGTTTTTT.

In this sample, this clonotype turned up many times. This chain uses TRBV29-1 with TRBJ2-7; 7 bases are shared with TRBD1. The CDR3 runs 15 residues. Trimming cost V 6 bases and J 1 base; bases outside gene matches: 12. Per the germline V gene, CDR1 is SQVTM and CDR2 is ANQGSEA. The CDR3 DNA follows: TGCAGCGTCAGAACGACAGGGATAAAATCCTACGAGCAGTACTTC. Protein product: CSVRTTGIKSYEQYF.

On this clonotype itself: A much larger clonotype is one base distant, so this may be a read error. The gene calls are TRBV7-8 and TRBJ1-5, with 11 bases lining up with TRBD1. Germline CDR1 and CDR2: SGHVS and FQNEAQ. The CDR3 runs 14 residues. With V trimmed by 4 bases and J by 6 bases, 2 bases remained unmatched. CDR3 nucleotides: TGTGCCAGCAGCTCGGGACAGGGGGGTCAGCCCCAGCATTTT. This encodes CASSSGQGGQPQHF.

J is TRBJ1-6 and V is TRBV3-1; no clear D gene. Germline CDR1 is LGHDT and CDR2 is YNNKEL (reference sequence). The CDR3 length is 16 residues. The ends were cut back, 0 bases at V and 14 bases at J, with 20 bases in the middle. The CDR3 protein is CASSQDGGPEYASLHF. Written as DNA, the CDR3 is TGTGCCAGCAGCCAAGACGGAGGCCCGGAGTATGCTTCCCTCCACTTT.

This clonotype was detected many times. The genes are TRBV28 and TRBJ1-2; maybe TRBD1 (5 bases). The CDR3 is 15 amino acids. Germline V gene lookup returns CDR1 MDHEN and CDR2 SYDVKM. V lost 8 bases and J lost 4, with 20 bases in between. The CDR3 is CASSPGGVGGYGYTF. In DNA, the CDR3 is TGTGCCAGCTCCCCCGGAGGGGTGGGGGGCTATGGCTACACCTTC.

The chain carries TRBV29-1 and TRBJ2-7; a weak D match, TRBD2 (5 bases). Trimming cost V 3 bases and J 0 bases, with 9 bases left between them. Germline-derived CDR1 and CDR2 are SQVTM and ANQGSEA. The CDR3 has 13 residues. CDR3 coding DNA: TGCAGCGTTGAGCTCCGGGACTCCTACGAGCAGTACTTC. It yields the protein CSVELRDSYEQYF.

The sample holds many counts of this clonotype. The CDR3 DNA reads as TGCGCCAGCAGCTTACTTTTGGGGGCGAACACTGAAGCTTTCTTT. This gives the protein CASSLLLGANTEAFF. The chain couples TRBV5-1 to TRBJ1-1, with D maybe TRBD1 (6 bases). The V gene's germline CDR1 is SGHRS and CDR2 YFSETQ. The CDR3 consists of 15 residues. V was clipped by 2 bases and J by 1 base, with 12 bases between them.

The CDR3 here is CASGTGVYGYTF. In DNA, the CDR3 is TGTGCCAGCGGAACAGGGGTTTATGGCTACACCTTC. The chain links TRBV28 to TRBJ1-2; TRBD1 agrees at 7 bases. V shed 8 bases and J 5 bases; nucleotides not matched to a gene: 5. The germline CDR1 and CDR2 sequences are MDHEN and SYDVKM. The CDR3 runs 12 residues.

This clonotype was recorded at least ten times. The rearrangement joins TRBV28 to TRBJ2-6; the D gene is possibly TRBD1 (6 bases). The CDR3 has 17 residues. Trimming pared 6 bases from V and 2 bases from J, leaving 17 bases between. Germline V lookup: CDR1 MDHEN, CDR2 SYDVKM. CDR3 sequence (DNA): TGTGCCAGCAGCTCTGTCCCACAGGGACCTGGGGCCAACGTCCTGACTTTC. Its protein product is CASSSVPQGPGANVLTF.

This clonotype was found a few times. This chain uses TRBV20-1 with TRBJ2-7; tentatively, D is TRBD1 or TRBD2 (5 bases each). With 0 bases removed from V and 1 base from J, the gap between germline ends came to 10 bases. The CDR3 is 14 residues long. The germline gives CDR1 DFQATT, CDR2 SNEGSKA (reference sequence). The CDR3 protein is CSARDRDGSYEQYF. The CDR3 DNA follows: TGCAGTGCTAGAGACCGGGACGGATCCTACGAGCAGTACTTC.

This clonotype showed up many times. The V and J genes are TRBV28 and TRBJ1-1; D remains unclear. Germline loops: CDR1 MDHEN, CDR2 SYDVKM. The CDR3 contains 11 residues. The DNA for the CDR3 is TGTGCGGTTCATATGAACACTGAAGCTTTCTTT. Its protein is CAVHMNTEAFF.

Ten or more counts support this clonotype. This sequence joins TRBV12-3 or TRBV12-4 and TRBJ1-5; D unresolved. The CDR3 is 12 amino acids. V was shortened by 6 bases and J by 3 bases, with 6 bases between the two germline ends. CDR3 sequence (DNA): TGTGCCAGCAGCCCTTCCAATCAGCCCCAGCATTTT. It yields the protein CASSPSNQPQHF.

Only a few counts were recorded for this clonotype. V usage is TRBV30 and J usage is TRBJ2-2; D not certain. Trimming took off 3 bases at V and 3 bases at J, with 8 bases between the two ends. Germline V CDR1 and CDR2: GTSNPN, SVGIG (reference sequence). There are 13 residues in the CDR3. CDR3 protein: CAWRRYDTGELFF. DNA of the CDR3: TGTGCCTGGAGGAGGTACGACACCGGGGAGCTGTTTTTT. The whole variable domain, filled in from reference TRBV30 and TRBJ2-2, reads SQTIHQWPATLVQPVGSPLSLECTVEGTSNPNLYWYRQAAGRGLQLLFYSVGIGQISSEVPQNLSASRPQDRQFILSSKKLLLSDSGFYLCAWRRYDTGELFFGEGSRLTVL.

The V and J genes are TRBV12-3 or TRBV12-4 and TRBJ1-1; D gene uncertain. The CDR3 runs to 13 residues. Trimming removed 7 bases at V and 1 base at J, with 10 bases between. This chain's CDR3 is CASTSMWNTEAFF. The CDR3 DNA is TGTGCCAGCACCTCAATGTGGAACACTGAAGCTTTCTTT.

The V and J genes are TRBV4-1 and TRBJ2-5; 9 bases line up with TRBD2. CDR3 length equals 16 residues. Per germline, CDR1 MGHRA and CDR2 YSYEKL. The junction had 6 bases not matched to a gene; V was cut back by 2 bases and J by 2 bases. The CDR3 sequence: CASSQTGGGDQETQYF. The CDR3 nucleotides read TGCGCCAGCAGCCAAACGGGCGGGGGGGATCAAGAGACCCAGTACTTC.

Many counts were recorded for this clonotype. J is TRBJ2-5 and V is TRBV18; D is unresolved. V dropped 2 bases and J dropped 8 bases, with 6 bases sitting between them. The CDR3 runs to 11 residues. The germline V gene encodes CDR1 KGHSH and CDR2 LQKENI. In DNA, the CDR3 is TGTGCCAGCTCACCAGACCAAACCCAGTACTTC. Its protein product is CASSPDQTQYF.

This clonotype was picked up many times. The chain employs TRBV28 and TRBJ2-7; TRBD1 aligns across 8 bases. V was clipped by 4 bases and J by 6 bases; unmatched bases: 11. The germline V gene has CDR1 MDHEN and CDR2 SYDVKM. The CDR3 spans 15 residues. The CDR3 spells CASSSSPIQGAEQYF. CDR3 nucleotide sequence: TGTGCCAGCAGTTCCTCCCCCATTCAGGGGGCCGAGCAGTACTTC. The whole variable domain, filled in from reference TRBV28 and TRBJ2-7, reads DVKVTQSSRYLVKRTGEKVFLECVQDMDHENMFWYRQDPGLGLRLIYFSYDVKMKEKGDIPEGYSVSREKKERFSLILESASTNQTSMYLCASSSSPIQGAEQYFGPGTRLTVT.